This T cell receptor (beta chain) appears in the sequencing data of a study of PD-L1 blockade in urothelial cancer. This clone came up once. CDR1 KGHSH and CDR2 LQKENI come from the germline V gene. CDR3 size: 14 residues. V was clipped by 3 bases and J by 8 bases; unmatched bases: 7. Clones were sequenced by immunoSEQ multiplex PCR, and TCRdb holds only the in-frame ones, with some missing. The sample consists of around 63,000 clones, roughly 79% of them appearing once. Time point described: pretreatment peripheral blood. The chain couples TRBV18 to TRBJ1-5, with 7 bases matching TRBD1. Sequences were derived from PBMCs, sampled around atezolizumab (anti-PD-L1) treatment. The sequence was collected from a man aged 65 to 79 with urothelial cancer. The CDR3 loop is CASSPTGPPEPQHF. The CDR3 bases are TGTGCCAGCTCACCGACAGGGCCTCCCGAGCCCCAGCATTTT.